Each of the 6 T cell receptor beta chains below was sequenced from the same sample in a study of T cells in Graves' hyperthyroidism and ophthalmopathy. Authors of the study amplified TCR beta CDR3 regions from RNA transcripts. HTBI primers were employed in a first-round RT-PCR of the TCR CDR3. TCRdb used MiXCR to reprocess the multiplex PCR reads, holding one entry per CDR3 protein. In the table there are approximately 370,000 distinct CDR3 sequences, 14% to 15% of which are singletons. Sequencing was done on a sample of blood. These receptors were taken from a woman in her twenties or thirties with Graves' hyperthyroidism.

This clonotype was observed many times. The CDR3 nucleotides read TGTGCCAGCAGTTTCGACAGGGGCATCCAAGAGACCCAGTACTTC. It encodes CASSFDRGIQETQYF. The J gene is TRBJ2-5, the V gene TRBV27, with TRBD1 matching over 8 bases. Germline CDR1 MNHEY, CDR2 SMNVEV (reference sequence). The CDR3 sequence is 15 residues long. V trimming: 3 bases; J trimming: 1 base; junction bases outside the gene matches: 4.

To note about this clonotype: This may stem from a read error, because a much larger clone lies one nucleotide away. The missing conserved phenylalanine or tryptophan at the end of this CDR3 makes a read error likely. This chain connects TRBV10-1 to TRBJ2-7; a possible D gene is TRBD1 (6 bases). CDR3 length equals 14 residues. Between the trimmed V and J ends, which lost 3 bases and 3 bases, there was a span of 12 bases. Per germline, CDR1 WNHNN and CDR2 SYGVQD (reference sequence). The CDR3 protein is CASSDYDRRYEQYS. Here the CDR3 DNA reads TGCGCCAGCAGTGATTACGACAGGCGCTACGAGCAGTACTCC.

This clonotype appeared a few times. The chain joins TRBV24-1 to TRBJ2-7, with D unresolved. Germline CDR1 KGHDR, CDR2 SFDVKD. V was trimmed by 0 bases and J by 9 bases, leaving 8 bases between them. The CDR3 consists of 12 residues. This chain's CDR3 is CATSDLKGRQYF. Here the CDR3 DNA reads TGTGCCACCAGTGATTTGAAGGGTAGGCAGTACTTC.

This clonotype was detected only a few times. The V call is TRBV9, the J call TRBJ2-5; 7 bases map to TRBD1. The CDR3 extends over 16 amino acids. The ends lost 2 bases at V and 4 bases at J; junction bases unmatched: 11. Germline V gives CDR1 SGDLS, CDR2 YYNGEE. As DNA, the CDR3 is TGTGCCAGCAGCGTCCAATCGGGACAGTTGGGAGAGACCCAGTACTTC. Translation gives CASSVQSGQLGETQYF.

This clonotype was seen more than once but under ten times. The chain employs TRBV20-1 and TRBJ2-5, with unresolved D. Germline loops: CDR1 DFQATT, CDR2 SNEGSKA (reference sequence). The CDR3 has 11 amino acids. The CDR3 nucleotides are TGCAGCCGCAGGTACCAAGAGACCCAGTACTTC. As protein: CSRRYQETQYF.

Only a few counts were recorded for this clonotype. For the CDR3, the DNA is TGCAGCGGCTGGGGACTAGCGGGAGGGTTATACTACAATGAGCAGTTCTTC. As protein: CSGWGLAGGLYYNEQFF. The V gene is TRBV29-1, the J gene TRBJ2-1, with TRBD2 matching 16 bases. After removal of 7 bases from V and 3 bases from J, the junction contained 9 bases not matched to a gene. The CDR3 consists of 17 residues. Germline CDR1 reads SQVTM; CDR2 reads ANQGSEA.